These T cell receptor beta chains were read from a single sample in a study of T-cell reconstitution after alpha-beta-depleted transplantation in children. TCRdb re-analysed the PCR reads in MiXCR, keeping a single row per CDR3 protein. The sample has 75,000 to 100,000 distinct CDR3 sequences; roughly 7.7% are singletons. The sequencing here drew on PBMCs from the stem cell graft donor, taken from the stem cell graft. These receptors were obtained from a human donor who donated a stem cell graft to a child with congenital amegakaryocytic thrombocytopenia. Each CDR3 is given with its conserved first and last residue. Each record gives: CDR3 length, clone size, J gene, V gene, D gene, CDR3 protein, CDR3 DNA. A D gene is named only where the DNA matches it firmly. Size tells how often a clone was seen (once, few, many) or the class of an expanded clone, and some rows leave it out.

length: 14
size: many
J: TRBJ1-6
V: TRBV12-3/TRBV12-4
D: TRBD1
CDR3: CASSPGGTVSPLHF
DNA: TGTGCCAGCAGTCCCGGGGGGACAGTTTCACCCCTCCACTTT

length: 13
size: many
J: TRBJ1-2
V: TRBV5-8
D: .
CDR3: CASSLVTVGVYTF
DNA: TGTGCCAGCAGCTTGGTCACGGTTGGGGTTTACACCTTC

length: 14
size: many
J: TRBJ2-1
V: TRBV20-1
D: TRBD2
CDR3: CSVGTSAIYNEQFF
DNA: TGCAGTGTAGGGACTAGCGCCATCTACAATGAGCAGTTCTTC

length: 18
size: .
J: TRBJ2-1
V: TRBV11-1
D: .
CDR3: CASSLTGRGLSSYNEQFF
DNA: TGTGCCAGCAGCCTAACTGGGCGGGGCCTCAGCTCCTACAATGAGCAGTTCTTC

length: 15
size: many
J: TRBJ2-1
V: TRBV25-1
D: .
CDR3: CASSESGTWSNEQFF
DNA: TGTGCCAGCAGTGAATCGGGGACATGGAGCAATGAGCAGTTCTTC

length: 13
size: many
J: TRBJ2-1
V: TRBV28
D: .
CDR3: CASTLTVDNEQFF
DNA: TGTGCCAGCACCCTAACAGTTGACAATGAGCAGTTCTTC

length: 13
size: many
J: TRBJ2-1
V: TRBV12-3/TRBV12-4
D: .
CDR3: CASSLSSYNEQFF
DNA: TGTGCCAGCAGCCTGAGCTCCTACAATGAGCAGTTCTTC

length: 14
size: many
J: TRBJ1-2
V: TRBV6-5
D: TRBD1
CDR3: CASSYGTGDYGYTF
DNA: TGTGCCAGCAGTTACGGGACAGGCGACTATGGCTACACCTTC

length: 16
size: many
J: TRBJ2-1
V: TRBV3-1
D: TRBD2
CDR3: CASSPGLAGGLNEQFF
DNA: TGTGCCAGCAGCCCCGGACTAGCGGGAGGGTTGAATGAGCAGTTCTTC

length: 16
size: few
J: TRBJ2-2
V: TRBV30
D: .
CDR3: CAWSGIWTANTGELFF
DNA: TGTGCCTGGAGTGGGATATGGACAGCGAACACCGGGGAGCTGTTTTTT

length: 13
size: many
J: TRBJ2-7
V: TRBV10-3
D: .
CDR3: CAISDPGPYEQYF
DNA: TGTGCCATCAGTGATCCAGGGCCATACGAGCAGTACTTC

length: 14
size: many
J: TRBJ2-5
V: TRBV12-3/TRBV12-4
D: TRBD1
CDR3: CASSLEGGVETQYF
DNA: TGTGCCAGCAGTCTCGAAGGGGGCGTGGAGACCCAGTACTTC

length: 17
size: few
J: TRBJ2-4
V: TRBV20-1
D: TRBD1
CDR3: CCATGSGGFLAKNIQYF
DNA: TGCTGTGCTACGGGTTCAGGGGGCTTTCTGGCCAAAAACATTCAGTACTTC

length: 13
size: many
J: TRBJ1-2
V: TRBV20-1
D: .
CDR3: CSAPELGEYGYTF
DNA: TGCAGTGCTCCCGAGCTGGGCGAGTATGGCTACACCTTC

length: 17
size: many
J: TRBJ2-2
V: TRBV29-1
D: TRBD2
CDR3: CSVEVIGGALNTGELFF
DNA: TGCAGCGTTGAAGTAATCGGGGGGGCGCTAAACACCGGGGAGCTGTTTTTT

length: 15
size: many
J: TRBJ1-6
V: TRBV20-1
D: TRBD1
CDR3: CSAREPGQGNSPLHF
DNA: TGCAGTGCTAGAGAGCCGGGACAGGGTAATTCACCCCTCCACTTT

length: 19
size: .
J: TRBJ2-7
V: TRBV12-2
D: .
CDR3: CASRDTRVRAHKSHYEQYF
DNA: TGTGCAAGTCGAGATACCCGGGTCCGCGCACACAAATCCCACTACGAGCAGTACTTC

length: 13
size: many
J: TRBJ1-4
V: TRBV11-2
D: .
CDR3: CASSLGGEEKLFF
DNA: TGTGCCAGCAGCTTAGGGGGGGAAGAAAAACTGTTTTTT

length: 15
size: .
J: TRBJ2-2
V: TRBV12-3/TRBV12-4
D: .
CDR3: CASLSSGVSTGELFF
DNA: TGTGCCAGCCTATCGTCGGGGGTGAGCACCGGGGAGCTGTTTTTT

length: 13
size: many
J: TRBJ1-5
V: TRBV9
D: .
CDR3: CASSQSPQGTQHF
DNA: TGTGCCAGCAGCCAATCACCGCAGGGGACCCAGCATTTT

length: 15
size: many
J: TRBJ1-1
V: TRBV21-1
D: .
CDR3: CASSTRQGKWVEAFF
DNA: TGTGCCAGCAGCACCCGACAGGGGAAGTGGGTTGAAGCTTTCTTT

length: 14
size: few
J: TRBJ2-5
V: TRBV29-1
D: .
CDR3: CSVANRDARETQYF
DNA: TGCAGCGTTGCGAACCGGGACGCCCGAGAGACCCAGTACTTC

length: 12
size: many
J: TRBJ1-2
V: TRBV5-1
D: .
CDR3: CASSSRDRGYTF
DNA: TGCGCCAGCAGCTCCAGGGATAGGGGCTACACCTTC

length: 11
size: few
J: TRBJ1-2
V: TRBV6-2/TRBV6-3
D: .
CDR3: CASSYNYGYTF
DNA: TGTGCCAGCAGTTACAACTATGGCTACACCTTC

length: 15
size: many
J: TRBJ1-1
V: TRBV5-1
D: TRBD1
CDR3: CASSLEGALNTEAFF
DNA: TGCGCCAGCAGCTTGGAGGGGGCCCTGAACACTGAAGCTTTCTTT

length: 16
size: many
J: TRBJ2-2
V: TRBV9
D: .
CDR3: CASSRRGAQDTGELFF
DNA: TGTGCCAGCAGCCGACGGGGGGCGCAGGACACCGGGGAGCTGTTTTTT

length: 16
size: many
J: TRBJ2-2
V: TRBV5-1
D: TRBD2
CDR3: CASSSFGRESAGELFF
DNA: TGCGCCAGCAGCTCATTCGGGCGGGAGAGCGCCGGGGAGCTGTTTTTT

length: 13
size: .
J: TRBJ1-1
V: TRBV20-1
D: .
CDR3: CSARVYGRTEAFF
DNA: TGCAGTGCTAGAGTATACGGTCGCACTGAAGCTTTCTTT

length: 11
size: many
J: TRBJ2-7
V: TRBV20-1
D: .
CDR3: CSARVSTLVFF
DNA: TGCAGTGCTAGAGTTTCGACTCTTGTATTCTTC

length: 14
size: many
J: TRBJ2-7
V: TRBV6-2/TRBV6-3
D: .
CDR3: CASSYWRSSYEQYF
DNA: TGTGCCAGCAGTTATTGGCGGAGCTCCTACGAGCAGTACTTC

length: 16
size: many
J: TRBJ2-3
V: TRBV4-1
D: TRBD1
CDR3: CASSQDNRDRMNTQYF
DNA: TGCGCCAGCAGCCAAGATAATCGGGACAGGATGAATACGCAGTATTTT

length: 15
size: many
J: TRBJ1-5
V: TRBV24-1
D: .
CDR3: CATSDSWDSNQPQHF
DNA: TGTGCCACCAGTGATTCGTGGGATAGCAATCAGCCCCAGCATTTT

length: 13
size: many
J: TRBJ1-1
V: TRBV28
D: TRBD1
CDR3: CASSEGASTEAFF
DNA: TGTGCCAGCAGCGAGGGGGCTAGTACTGAAGCTTTCTTT

length: 14
size: .
J: TRBJ2-1
V: TRBV19
D: .
CDR3: CASTRRGQWDEQFF
DNA: TGTGCCAGTACCCGCCGGGGGCAGTGGGATGAGCAGTTCTTC

length: 16
size: many
J: TRBJ2-6
V: TRBV15
D: .
CDR3: CATTTGPSSGANVLTF
DNA: TGTGCCACCACGACAGGTCCCTCGTCTGGGGCCAACGTCCTGACTTTC

length: 14
size: many
J: TRBJ2-3
V: TRBV7-2
D: .
CDR3: CASERQDSTDTQYF
DNA: TGTGCCAGCGAGAGACAGGATAGCACAGATACGCAGTATTTT

length: 14
size: many
J: TRBJ1-4
V: TRBV7-2
D: .
CDR3: CASSLDRMNEKLFF
DNA: TGTGCCAGCAGCCTCGACAGGATGAACGAAAAACTGTTTTTT